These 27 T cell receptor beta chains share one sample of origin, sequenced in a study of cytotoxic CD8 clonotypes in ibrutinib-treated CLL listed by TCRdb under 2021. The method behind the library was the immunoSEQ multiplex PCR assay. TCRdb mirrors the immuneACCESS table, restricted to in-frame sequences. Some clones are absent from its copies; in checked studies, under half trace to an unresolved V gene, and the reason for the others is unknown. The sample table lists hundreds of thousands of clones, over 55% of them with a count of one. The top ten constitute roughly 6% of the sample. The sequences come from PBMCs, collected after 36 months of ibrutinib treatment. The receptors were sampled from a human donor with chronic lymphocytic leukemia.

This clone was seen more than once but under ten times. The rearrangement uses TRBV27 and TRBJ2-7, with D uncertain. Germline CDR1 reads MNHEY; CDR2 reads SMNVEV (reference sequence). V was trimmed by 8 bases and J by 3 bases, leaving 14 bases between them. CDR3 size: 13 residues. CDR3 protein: CASALGSDYEQYF. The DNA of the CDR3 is TGTGCCAGCGCTTTAGGGTCCGACTACGAGCAGTACTTC.

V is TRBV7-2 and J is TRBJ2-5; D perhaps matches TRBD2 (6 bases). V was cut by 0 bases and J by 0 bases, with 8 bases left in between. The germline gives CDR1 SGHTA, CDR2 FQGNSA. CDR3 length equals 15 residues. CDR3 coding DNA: TGTGCCAGCAGCTTAGCCGGCGGGGACCAAGAGACCCAGTACTTC. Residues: CASSLAGGDQETQYF.

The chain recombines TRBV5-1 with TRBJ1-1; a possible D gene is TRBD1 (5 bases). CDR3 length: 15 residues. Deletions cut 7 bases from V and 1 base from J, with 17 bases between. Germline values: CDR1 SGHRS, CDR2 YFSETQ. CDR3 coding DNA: TGCGCCAGCGGGGTGGTAGGGGCTTCGAACACTGAAGCTTTCTTT. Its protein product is CASGVVGASNTEAFF.

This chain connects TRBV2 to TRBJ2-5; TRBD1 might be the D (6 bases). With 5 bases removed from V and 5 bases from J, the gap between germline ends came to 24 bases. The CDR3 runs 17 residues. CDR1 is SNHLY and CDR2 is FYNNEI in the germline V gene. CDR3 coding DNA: TGTGCCAGCAGTCAAATTTTTCCGACAGGCGGCTGGGAGACCCAGTACTTC. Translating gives CASSQIFPTGGWETQYF.

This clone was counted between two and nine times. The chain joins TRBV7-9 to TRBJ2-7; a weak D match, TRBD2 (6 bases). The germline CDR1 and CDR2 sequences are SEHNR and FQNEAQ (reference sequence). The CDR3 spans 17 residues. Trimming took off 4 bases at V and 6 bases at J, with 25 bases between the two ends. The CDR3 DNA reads TGTGCCAGCAGCTGGTCCGGCGGGACGGGGCGGCGTACCGAGCAGTACTTC. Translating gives CASSWSGGTGRRTEQYF. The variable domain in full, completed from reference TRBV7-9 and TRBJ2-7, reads DTGVSQNPRHKITKRGQNVTFRCDPISEHNRLYWYRQTLGQGPEFLTYFQNEAQLEKSRLLSDRFSAERPKGSFSTLEIQRTEQGDSAMYLCASSWSGGTGRRTEQYFGPGTRLTVT.

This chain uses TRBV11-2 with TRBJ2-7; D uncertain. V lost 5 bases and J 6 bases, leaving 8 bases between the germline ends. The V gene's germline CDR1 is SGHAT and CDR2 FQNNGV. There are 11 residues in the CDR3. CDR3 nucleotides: TGTGCCAGCAGCCGTCGCGGCGAGCAGTACTTC. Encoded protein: CASSRRGEQYF.

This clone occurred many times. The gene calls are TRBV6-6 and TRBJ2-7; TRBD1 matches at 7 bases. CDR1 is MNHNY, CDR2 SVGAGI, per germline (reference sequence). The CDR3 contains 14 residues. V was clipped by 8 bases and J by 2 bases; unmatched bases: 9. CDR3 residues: CASHNRQGAYEQYF. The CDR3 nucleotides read TGTGCCAGCCACAACCGACAGGGCGCCTACGAGCAGTACTTC.

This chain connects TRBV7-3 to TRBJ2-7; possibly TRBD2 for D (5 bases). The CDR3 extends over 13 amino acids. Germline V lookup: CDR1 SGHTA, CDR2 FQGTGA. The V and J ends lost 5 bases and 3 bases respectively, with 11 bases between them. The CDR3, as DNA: TGTGCCAGCAGCCCCTCGGAGGACTACGAGCAGTACTTC. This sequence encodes CASSPSEDYEQYF. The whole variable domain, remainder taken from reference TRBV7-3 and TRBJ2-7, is GAGVSQTPSNKVTEKGKYVELRCDPISGHTALYWYRQSLGQGPEFLIYFQGTGAADDSGLPNDRFFAVRPEGSVSTLKIQRTERGDSAVYLCASSPSEDYEQYFGPGTRLTVT.

The CDR3 sequence is CASSGNRGQGTLNEQFF. The CDR3 DNA follows: TGTGCCAGCAGCGGTAATAGGGGACAGGGCACCCTCAATGAGCAGTTCTTC. The chain recombines TRBV21-1 with TRBJ2-1; the D segment call TRBD1 is taken from the table without a DNA check. TRBV21-1 has pseudogene status. CDR3 length: 17 residues.

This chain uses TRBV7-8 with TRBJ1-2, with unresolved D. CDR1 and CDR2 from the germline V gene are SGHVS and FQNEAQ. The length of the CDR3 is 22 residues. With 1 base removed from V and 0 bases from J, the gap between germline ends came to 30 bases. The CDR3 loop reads CASSLVSMRSGILGTANYGYTF. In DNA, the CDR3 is TGTGCCAGCAGCTTAGTGTCCATGCGAAGTGGAATCCTGGGCACTGCTAACTATGGCTACACCTTC.

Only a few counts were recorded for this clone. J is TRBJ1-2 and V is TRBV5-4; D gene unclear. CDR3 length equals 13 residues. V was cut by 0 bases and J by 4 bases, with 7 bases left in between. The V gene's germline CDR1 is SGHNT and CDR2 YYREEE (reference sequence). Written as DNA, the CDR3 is TGTGCCAGCAGCTTGGATTTTACCTATGGCTACACCTTC. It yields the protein CASSLDFTYGYTF.

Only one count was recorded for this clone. The CDR3, as DNA: TGTGCCAGCAGTCCAAGCGGGAGCTCCTACAATGAGCAGTTCTTC. This encodes CASSPSGSSYNEQFF. This sequence joins TRBV27 and TRBJ2-1; 8 bases are a match to TRBD2. Germline CDR1 is MNHEY and CDR2 is SMNVEV (reference sequence). This CDR3 spans 15 amino acids. With 5 bases clipped from V and 0 bases from J, the junction kept 3 bases outside the gene matches.

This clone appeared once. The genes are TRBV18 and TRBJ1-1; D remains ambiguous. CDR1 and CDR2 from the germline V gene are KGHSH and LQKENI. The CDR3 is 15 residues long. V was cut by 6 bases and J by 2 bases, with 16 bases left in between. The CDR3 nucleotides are TGTGCCAGCTCCCGAAGGTCCGACACTAACACTGAAGCTTTCTTT. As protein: CASSRRSDTNTEAFF. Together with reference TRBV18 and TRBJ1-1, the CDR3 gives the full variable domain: NAGVMQNPRHLVRRRGQEARLRCSPMKGHSHVYWYRQLPEEGLKFMVYLQKENIIDESGMPKERFSAEFPKEGPSILRIQQVVRGDSAAYFCASSRRSDTNTEAFFGQGTRLTVV.

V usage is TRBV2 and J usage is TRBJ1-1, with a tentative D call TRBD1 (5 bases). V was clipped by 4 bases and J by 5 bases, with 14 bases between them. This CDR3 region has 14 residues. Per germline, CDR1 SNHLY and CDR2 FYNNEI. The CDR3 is CASSVGRDRTEAFF. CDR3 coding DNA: TGTGCCAGCAGTGTGGGCAGGGATCGGACTGAAGCTTTCTTT.

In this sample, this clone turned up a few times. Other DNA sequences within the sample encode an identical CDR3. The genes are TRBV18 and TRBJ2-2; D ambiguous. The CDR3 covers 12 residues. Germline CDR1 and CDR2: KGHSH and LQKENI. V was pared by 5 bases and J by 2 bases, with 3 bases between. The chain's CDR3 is CASSTNTGELFF. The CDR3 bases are TGTGCCAGCTCAACTAACACCGGGGAGCTGTTTTTT.

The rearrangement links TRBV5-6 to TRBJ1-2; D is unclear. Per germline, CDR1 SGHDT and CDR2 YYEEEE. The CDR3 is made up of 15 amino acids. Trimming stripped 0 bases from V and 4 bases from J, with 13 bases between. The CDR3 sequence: CASSLDYTDSYGYTF. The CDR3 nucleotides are TGTGCCAGCAGCTTGGATTACACGGACTCCTATGGCTACACCTTC.

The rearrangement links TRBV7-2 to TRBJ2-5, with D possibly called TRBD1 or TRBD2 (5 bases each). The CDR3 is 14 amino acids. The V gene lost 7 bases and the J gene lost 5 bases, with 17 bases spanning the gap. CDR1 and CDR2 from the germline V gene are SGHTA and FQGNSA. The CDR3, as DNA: TGTGCCAGCACCCGCCCCGGGGCTGGGGAGACCCAGTACTTC. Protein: CASTRPGAGETQYF.

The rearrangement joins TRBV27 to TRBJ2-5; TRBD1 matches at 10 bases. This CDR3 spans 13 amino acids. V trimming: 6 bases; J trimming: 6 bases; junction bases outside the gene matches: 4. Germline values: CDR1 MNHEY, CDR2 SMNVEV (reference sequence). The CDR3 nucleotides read TGTGCCAGCAGCCCGACAGGGGGCCAGACCCAGTACTTC. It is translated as CASSPTGGQTQYF.

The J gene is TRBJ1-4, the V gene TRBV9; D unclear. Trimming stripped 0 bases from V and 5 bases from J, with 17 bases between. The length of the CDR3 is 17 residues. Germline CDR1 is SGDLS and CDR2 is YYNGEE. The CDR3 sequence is CASSVGGKRRVNEKLFF. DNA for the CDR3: TGTGCCAGCAGCGTAGGAGGGAAAAGACGAGTAAATGAAAAACTGTTTTTT. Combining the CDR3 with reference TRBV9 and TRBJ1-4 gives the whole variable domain DSGVTQTPKHLITATGQRVTLRCSPRSGDLSVYWYQQSLDQGLQFLIQYYNGEERAKGNILERFSAQQFPDLHSELNLSSLELGDSALYFCASSVGGKRRVNEKLFFGSGTQLSVL.

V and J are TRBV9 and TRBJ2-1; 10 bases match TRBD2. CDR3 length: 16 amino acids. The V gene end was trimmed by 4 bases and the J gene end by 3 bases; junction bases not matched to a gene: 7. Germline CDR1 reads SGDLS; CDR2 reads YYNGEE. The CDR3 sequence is CASSHRTSGHYNEQFF. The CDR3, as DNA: TGTGCCAGCAGCCATCGGACTAGCGGACACTACAATGAGCAGTTCTTC.

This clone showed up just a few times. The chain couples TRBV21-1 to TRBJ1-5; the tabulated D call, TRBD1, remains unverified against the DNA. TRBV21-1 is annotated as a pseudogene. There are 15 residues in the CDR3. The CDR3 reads CASSGTGYSNQPQHF. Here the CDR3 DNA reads TGTGCCAGCAGCGGGACAGGGTATAGCAATCAGCCCCAGCATTTT.

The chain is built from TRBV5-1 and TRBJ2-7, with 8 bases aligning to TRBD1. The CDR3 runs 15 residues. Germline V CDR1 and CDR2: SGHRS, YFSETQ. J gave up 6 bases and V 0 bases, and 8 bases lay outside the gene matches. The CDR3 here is CASSLGQGFSGEQYF. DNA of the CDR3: TGCGCCAGCAGCTTGGGACAGGGGTTCTCGGGCGAGCAGTACTTC.

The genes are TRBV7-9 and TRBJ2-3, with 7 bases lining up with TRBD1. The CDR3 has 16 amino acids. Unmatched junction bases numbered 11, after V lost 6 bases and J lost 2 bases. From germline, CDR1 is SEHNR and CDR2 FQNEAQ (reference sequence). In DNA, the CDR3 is TGTGCCAGCAGTCCAGCTCTGGGGACAGTCACAGATACGCAGTATTTT. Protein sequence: CASSPALGTVTDTQYF.

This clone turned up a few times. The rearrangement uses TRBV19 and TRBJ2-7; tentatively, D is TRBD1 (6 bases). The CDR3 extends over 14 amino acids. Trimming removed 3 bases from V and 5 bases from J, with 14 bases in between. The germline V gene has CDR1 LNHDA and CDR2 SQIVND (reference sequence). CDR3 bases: TGTGCCAGTAGTATCCTAAACAGGGACAACGAGCAGTACTTC. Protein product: CASSILNRDNEQYF.

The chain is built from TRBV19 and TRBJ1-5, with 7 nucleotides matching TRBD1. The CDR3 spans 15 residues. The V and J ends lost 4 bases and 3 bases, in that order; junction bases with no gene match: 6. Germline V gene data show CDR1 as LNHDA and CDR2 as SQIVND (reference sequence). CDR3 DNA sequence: TGTGCCAGTAGTACCGGGACAGCCTACAATCAGCCCCAGCATTTT. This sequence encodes CASSTGTAYNQPQHF.

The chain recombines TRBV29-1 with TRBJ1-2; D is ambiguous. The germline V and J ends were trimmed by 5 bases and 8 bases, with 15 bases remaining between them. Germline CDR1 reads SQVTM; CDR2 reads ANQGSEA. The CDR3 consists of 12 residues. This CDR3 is CSVSGSLGGYTF. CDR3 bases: TGCAGCGTTTCCGGGAGCCTGGGGGGCTACACCTTC.

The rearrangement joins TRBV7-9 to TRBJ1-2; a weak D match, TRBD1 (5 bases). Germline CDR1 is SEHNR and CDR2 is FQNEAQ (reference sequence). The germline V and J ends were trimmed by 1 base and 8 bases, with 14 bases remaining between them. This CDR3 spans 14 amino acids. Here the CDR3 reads CASSLVILGTGYTF. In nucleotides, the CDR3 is TGTGCCAGCAGCTTAGTGATCCTTGGGACCGGCTACACCTTC. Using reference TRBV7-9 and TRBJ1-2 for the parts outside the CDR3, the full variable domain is DTGVSQNPRHKITKRGQNVTFRCDPISEHNRLYWYRQTLGQGPEFLTYFQNEAQLEKSRLLSDRFSAERPKGSFSTLEIQRTEQGDSAMYLCASSLVILGTGYTFGSGTRLTVV.